Listed below are T cell receptor beta chains from one sample, sequenced in a study of T cells after yellow fever vaccination. In TCRdb, the 5' RACE reads were re-called with MiXCR into one record per CDR3 protein. The sample carries 300,000 to 400,000 distinct CDR3 sequences, roughly 4.3% recorded once. The sequences come from PBMCs, collected 5 days after the yellow fever booster vaccination. These receptors originate from a man aged 18-30 years who received the YFV17D yellow fever vaccine. The CDR3 runs from the conserved cysteine through the conserved F or W. D genes are given only for firm matches. A clone size is listed for some rows: how often the clone was seen (once, few, many), or a class if it is expanded.

CDR3 length: 13
V gene: TRBV20-1
D gene: -
clone size: few
J gene: TRBJ1-1
CDR3 DNA: TGCAGTGCCTTGAGGGTCCTGAACACTGAAGCTTTCTTT
CDR3 protein: CSALRVLNTEAFF

CDR3 length: 13
V gene: TRBV5-6
D gene: -
clone size: many
J gene: TRBJ2-3
CDR3 DNA: TGTGCCAGCAGTAGACGGAGCACAGATACGCAGTATTTT
CDR3 protein: CASSRRSTDTQYF

CDR3 length: 13
V gene: TRBV29-1
D gene: TRBD1
clone size: few
J gene: TRBJ1-3
CDR3 DNA: TGCAGCGTTGTAGACAGGGGGCCGAACACCACATATTTT
CDR3 protein: CSVVDRGPNTTYF

CDR3 length: 13
V gene: TRBV12-3/TRBV12-4
D gene: TRBD1
clone size: -
J gene: TRBJ2-2
CDR3 DNA: TGTGCCTTGTCGGGACAGGCCACCGGGGAGCTGTTTTTT
CDR3 protein: CALSGQATGELFF

CDR3 length: 13
V gene: TRBV10-3
D gene: TRBD2
clone size: many
J gene: TRBJ2-5
CDR3 DNA: TGTGCCATCAGATGGGAGGGAAAAGAGACCCAGTACTTC
CDR3 protein: CAIRWEGKETQYF

CDR3 length: 16
V gene: TRBV6-6
D gene: -
clone size: few
J gene: TRBJ1-1
CDR3 DNA: TGTGCCAGCAGTCCCACCTGGGGGGGGACTAACACTGAAGCTTTCTTT
CDR3 protein: CASSPTWGGTNTEAFF

CDR3 length: 15
V gene: TRBV7-9
D gene: TRBD2
clone size: -
J gene: TRBJ2-5
CDR3 DNA: TGTGCCAGCAGTCCGAGCGGGGCTGAGCGGCAGACCCAGTACTTC
CDR3 protein: CASSPSGAERQTQYF

CDR3 length: 17
V gene: TRBV12-3/TRBV12-4
D gene: -
clone size: few
J gene: TRBJ2-1
CDR3 DNA: TGTGCCAGCGACGGGGGGCCTACCTCGAGCTCCTACAATGAGCAGTTCTTC
CDR3 protein: CASDGGPTSSSYNEQFF

CDR3 length: 14
V gene: TRBV6-5
D gene: TRBD2
clone size: -
J gene: TRBJ2-5
CDR3 DNA: TGTGCCAGCAGACGTCCGGGGGGATGGGAGACCCAGTACTTC
CDR3 protein: CASRRPGGWETQYF

CDR3 length: 12
V gene: TRBV29-1
D gene: -
clone size: few
J gene: TRBJ1-1
CDR3 DNA: TGCAGCGTTGTTTCCGTGAACACTGAAGCTTTCTTT
CDR3 protein: CSVVSVNTEAFF

CDR3 length: 14
V gene: TRBV29-1
D gene: TRBD1
clone size: many
J gene: TRBJ2-3
CDR3 DNA: TGCAGCGCCCGGGACAGGGTACCCACAGATACGCAGTATTTT
CDR3 protein: CSARDRVPTDTQYF

CDR3 length: 15
V gene: TRBV11-2
D gene: TRBD2
clone size: few
J gene: TRBJ2-5
CDR3 DNA: TGTGCCAGCAGCGGCGCCGGGGGGGCCGGAGAGACCCAGTACTTC
CDR3 protein: CASSGAGGAGETQYF

CDR3 length: 15
V gene: TRBV7-3
D gene: -
clone size: few
J gene: TRBJ2-1
CDR3 DNA: TGTGCCAGCAGCGTCGACAGGAGCAAGGGGAGGGAGCAGTTCTTC
CDR3 protein: CASSVDRSKGREQFF

CDR3 length: 15
V gene: TRBV12-3/TRBV12-4
D gene: -
clone size: few
J gene: TRBJ2-4
CDR3 DNA: TGTGCCAGCAGTCCCCTTACCTATCAAAAAAACATTCAGTACTTC
CDR3 protein: CASSPLTYQKNIQYF

CDR3 length: 17
V gene: TRBV12-3/TRBV12-4
D gene: TRBD2
clone size: -
J gene: TRBJ2-1
CDR3 DNA: TGTGCCAGCACCACAGCCGCATTAGCGGGGACCTACAATGAGCAGTTCTTC
CDR3 protein: CASTTAALAGTYNEQFF

CDR3 length: 14
V gene: TRBV20-1
D gene: TRBD2
clone size: -
J gene: TRBJ2-3
CDR3 DNA: TGCAGTGCAAAGCGGGGGTTCTGGATAGATACGCAGTATTTT
CDR3 protein: CSAKRGFWIDTQYF

CDR3 length: 14
V gene: TRBV4-2
D gene: -
clone size: -
J gene: TRBJ2-2
CDR3 DNA: TGTGCCAGCAGCCAATCTATAGACTCCGTGGAGCTGTTTTTT
CDR3 protein: CASSQSIDSVELFF